Included here is one T cell receptor beta chain sequence, with context. Its antigen remains unidentified. Recent vaccinations or acute infections were absent in the healthy HIV-negative adult donors. These data come from a study of shared clonotypes between healthy human individuals. The germline V and J ends were trimmed by 4 bases and 0 bases, with 10 bases remaining between them. The length of the CDR3 is 15 residues. Per germline, CDR1 SEHNR and CDR2 FQNEAQ (reference sequence). Broader study findings: Depth was large, yet rarefaction showed that sorted-subset sequencing was incomplete. Relative to their counterparts shared across all four donors, non-shared clonotypes exhibited diminished generation probabilities.

The data were produced by immunoSEQ multiplex PCR, yet TCRdb's version contains in-frame clones alone and is incomplete. The repertoire holds 2.5 million or so clones, with over 85% as singletons. This receptor was obtained from a man between 18 and 29 years old in good health. The sequenced material came from naive CD4+ T cells sorted from blood. Described subset: CD45RA+ positively selected. V gene TRBV7-9 combines with J gene TRBJ2-1, with D perhaps TRBD1 (5 bases). CDR3: CASSSQVGSYNEQFF. CDR3 in DNA: TGTGCCAGCAGCTCACAGGTCGGCTCCTACAATGAGCAGTTCTTC.